This TCR beta chain was identified during a study of cytomegalovirus exposure and HLA in healthy donors. The PCR contained 60 Vbeta and 13 Jbeta primers. Method: immunoSEQ multiplex PCR; TCRdb's copy keeps in-frame clones and lacks some. Of 150,000 to 200,000 clones listed, more than 70% are singletons. There are 15 residues in the CDR3. Trimming took off 0 bases at V and 9 bases at J, with 15 bases between the two ends. Germline CDR1 MNHGY, CDR2 SVAAGI. J is TRBJ1-5 and V is TRBV6-9; D possibly corresponds to TRBD1 (5 bases). The TCR originated in a male donor in good health and CMV-seronegative. Source material: PBMCs. The CDR3 loop reads CASSYSVGSTGPQHF. The CDR3 nucleotides read TGTGCCAGCAGTTATTCGGTCGGGTCCACAGGGCCCCAGCATTTT.